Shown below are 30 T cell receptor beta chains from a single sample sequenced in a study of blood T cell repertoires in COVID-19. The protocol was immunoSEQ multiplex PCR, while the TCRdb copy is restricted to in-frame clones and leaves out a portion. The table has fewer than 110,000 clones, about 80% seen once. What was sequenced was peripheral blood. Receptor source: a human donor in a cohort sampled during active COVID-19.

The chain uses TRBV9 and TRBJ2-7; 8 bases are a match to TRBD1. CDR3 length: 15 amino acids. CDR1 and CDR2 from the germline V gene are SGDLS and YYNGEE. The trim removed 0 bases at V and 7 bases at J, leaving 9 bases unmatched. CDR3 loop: CASSVDPQGEDEQYF. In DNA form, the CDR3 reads TGTGCCAGCAGCGTAGACCCACAGGGGGAAGATGAGCAGTACTTC.

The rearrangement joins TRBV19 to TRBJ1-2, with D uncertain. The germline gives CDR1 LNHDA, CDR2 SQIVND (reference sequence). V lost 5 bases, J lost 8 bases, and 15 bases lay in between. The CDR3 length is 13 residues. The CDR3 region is CASSPERFNGYTF. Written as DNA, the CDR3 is TGTGCCAGTAGTCCCGAGAGGTTTAACGGCTACACCTTC.

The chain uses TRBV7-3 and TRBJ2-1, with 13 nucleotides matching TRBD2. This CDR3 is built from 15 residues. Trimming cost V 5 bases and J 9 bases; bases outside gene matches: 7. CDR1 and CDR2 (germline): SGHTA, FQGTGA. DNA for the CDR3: TGTGCCAGCAGCGAAACGGGACTAGCGGGGCGTGAGCAGTTCTTC. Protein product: CASSETGLAGREQFF.

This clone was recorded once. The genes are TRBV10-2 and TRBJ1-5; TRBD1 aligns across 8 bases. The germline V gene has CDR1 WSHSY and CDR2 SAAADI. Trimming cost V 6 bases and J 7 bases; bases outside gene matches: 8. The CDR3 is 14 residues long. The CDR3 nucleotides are TGCGCCAGCAGGGAGACAGGGGCTAGCCAGCCCCAGCATTTT. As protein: CASRETGASQPQHF.

Here the CDR3 reads CASSFRENWGYTF. CDR3 DNA sequence: TGTGCCAGCAGCTTCAGGGAAAATTGGGGCTACACCTTC. The rearrangement links TRBV9 to TRBJ1-2; D might be TRBD1 (5 bases). Trimming took 4 bases from V and 8 from J, leaving 15 bases between them. The CDR3 is made up of 13 amino acids. Germline-derived CDR1 and CDR2 are SGDLS and YYNGEE.

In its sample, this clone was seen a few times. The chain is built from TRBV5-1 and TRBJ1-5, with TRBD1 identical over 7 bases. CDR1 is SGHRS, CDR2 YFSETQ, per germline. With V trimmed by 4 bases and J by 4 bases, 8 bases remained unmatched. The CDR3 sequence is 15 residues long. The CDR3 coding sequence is TGCGCCAGCAGCGCCGGGGACAGAGATAATCAGCCCCAGCATTTT. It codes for CASSAGDRDNQPQHF.

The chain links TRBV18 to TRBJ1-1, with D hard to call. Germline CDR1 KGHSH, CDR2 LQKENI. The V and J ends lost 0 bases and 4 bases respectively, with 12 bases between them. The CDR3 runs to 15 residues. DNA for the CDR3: TGTGCCAGCTCACCACCTTCACTAGGGCGCACTGAAGCTTTCTTT. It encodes CASSPPSLGRTEAFF.

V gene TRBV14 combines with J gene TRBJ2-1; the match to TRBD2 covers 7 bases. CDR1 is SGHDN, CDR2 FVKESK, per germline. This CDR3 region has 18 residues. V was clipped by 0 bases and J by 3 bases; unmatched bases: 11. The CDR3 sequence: CASSQDPRRGSFYNEQFF. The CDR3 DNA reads TGTGCCAGCAGCCAAGATCCACGGCGGGGGTCTTTCTACAATGAGCAGTTCTTC.

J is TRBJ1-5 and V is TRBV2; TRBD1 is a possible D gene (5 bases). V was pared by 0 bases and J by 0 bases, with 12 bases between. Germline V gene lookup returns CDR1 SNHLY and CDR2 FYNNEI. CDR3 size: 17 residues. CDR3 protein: CASSEAQGLYSNQPQHF. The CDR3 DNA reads TGTGCCAGCAGTGAAGCGCAGGGACTCTATAGCAATCAGCCCCAGCATTTT.

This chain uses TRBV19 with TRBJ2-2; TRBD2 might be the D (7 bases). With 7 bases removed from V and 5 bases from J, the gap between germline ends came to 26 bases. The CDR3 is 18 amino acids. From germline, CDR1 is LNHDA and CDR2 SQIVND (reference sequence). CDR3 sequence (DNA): TGTGCCAGTAACCTTCGGGTTGGGGGGGCCAAGGTGACCGGGGAGCTGTTTTTT. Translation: CASNLRVGGAKVTGELFF.

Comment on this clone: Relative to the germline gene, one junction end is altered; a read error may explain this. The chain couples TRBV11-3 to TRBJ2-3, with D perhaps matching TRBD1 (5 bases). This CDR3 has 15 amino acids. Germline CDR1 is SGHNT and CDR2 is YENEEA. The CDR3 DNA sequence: TGTGCCAGCAGTTTAGACTCCAGGGACACAGATACGCAGTATTTT. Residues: CASSLDSRDTDTQYF.

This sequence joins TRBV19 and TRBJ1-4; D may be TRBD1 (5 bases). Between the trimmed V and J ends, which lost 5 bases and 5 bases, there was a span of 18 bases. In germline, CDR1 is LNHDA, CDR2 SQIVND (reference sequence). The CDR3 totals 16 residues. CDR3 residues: CASSDSLEGKNEKLFF. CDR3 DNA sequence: TGTGCCAGTAGTGACTCCTTGGAGGGGAAGAATGAAAAACTGTTTTTT.

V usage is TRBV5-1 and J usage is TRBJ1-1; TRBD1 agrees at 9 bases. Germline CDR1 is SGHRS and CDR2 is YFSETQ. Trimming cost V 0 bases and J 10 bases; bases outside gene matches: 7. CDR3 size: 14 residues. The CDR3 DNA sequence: TGCGCCAGCAGCTTGGGACAGGGGGTTTGGGTAGCTTTCTTT. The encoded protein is CASSLGQGVWVAFF.

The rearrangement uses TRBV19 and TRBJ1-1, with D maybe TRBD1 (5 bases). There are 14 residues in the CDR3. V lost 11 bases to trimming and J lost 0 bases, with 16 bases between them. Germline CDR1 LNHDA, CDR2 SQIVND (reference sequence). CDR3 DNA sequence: TGTGCCGTTAGACAGTTAACCATGAACACTGAAGCTTTCTTT. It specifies CAVRQLTMNTEAFF.

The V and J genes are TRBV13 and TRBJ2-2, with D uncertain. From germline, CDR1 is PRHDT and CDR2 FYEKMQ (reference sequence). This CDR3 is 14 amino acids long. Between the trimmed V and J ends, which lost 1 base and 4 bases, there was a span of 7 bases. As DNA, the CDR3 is TGTGCCAGCAGCTTAGTACCCGGCACCGGGGAGCTGTTTTTT. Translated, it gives CASSLVPGTGELFF.

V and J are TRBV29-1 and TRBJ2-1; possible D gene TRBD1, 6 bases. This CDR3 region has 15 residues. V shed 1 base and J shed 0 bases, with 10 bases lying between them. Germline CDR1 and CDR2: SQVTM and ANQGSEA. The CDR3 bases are TGCAGCGTTGAAGGGACAGCCAGCTCCTACAATGAGCAGTTCTTC. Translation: CSVEGTASSYNEQFF.

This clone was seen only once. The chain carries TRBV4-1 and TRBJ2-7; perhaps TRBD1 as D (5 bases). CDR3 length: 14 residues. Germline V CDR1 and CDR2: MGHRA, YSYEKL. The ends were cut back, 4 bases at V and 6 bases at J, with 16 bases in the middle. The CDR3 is CASSLTTGTGEQYF. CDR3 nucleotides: TGCGCCAGCAGCCTTACTACAGGAACGGGCGAGCAGTACTTC.

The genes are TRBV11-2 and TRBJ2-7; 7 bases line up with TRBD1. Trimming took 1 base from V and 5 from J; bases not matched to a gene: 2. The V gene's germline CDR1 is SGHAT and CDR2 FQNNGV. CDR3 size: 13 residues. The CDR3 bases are TGTGCCAGCAGCTTAGTGGGACAGAACGAGCAGTACTTC. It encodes CASSLVGQNEQYF. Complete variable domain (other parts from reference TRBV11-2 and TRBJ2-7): EAGVAQSPRYKIIEKRQSVAFWCNPISGHATLYWYQQILGQGPKLLIQFQNNGVVDDSQLPKDRFSAERLKGVDSTLKIQPAKLEDSAVYLCASSLVGQNEQYFGPGTRLTVT.

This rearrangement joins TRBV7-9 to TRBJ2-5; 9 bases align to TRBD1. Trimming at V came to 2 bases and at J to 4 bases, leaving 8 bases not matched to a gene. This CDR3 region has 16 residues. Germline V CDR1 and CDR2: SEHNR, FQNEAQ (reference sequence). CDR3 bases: TGTGCCAGCAGCTTAATAACAGGGGGCTTTCGAGAGACCCAGTACTTC. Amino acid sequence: CASSLITGGFRETQYF.

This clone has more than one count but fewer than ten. DNA for the CDR3: TGTGCCACCAGGATAACATCCCGATGGCCCTATAATTCACCCCTCCACTTT. This gives the protein CATRITSRWPYNSPLHF. This rearrangement joins TRBV24-1 to TRBJ1-6; D remains unclear. V was clipped by 7 bases and J by 2 bases, with 17 bases between them. CDR1 is KGHDR, CDR2 SFDVKD, per germline. The CDR3 runs to 17 residues.

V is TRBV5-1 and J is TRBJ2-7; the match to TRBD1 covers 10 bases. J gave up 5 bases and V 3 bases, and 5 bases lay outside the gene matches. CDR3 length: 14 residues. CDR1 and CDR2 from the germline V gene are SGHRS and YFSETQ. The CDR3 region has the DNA TGCGCCAGCAGCTCCGGGACAGGGGAGGACGAGCAGTACTTC. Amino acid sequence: CASSSGTGEDEQYF. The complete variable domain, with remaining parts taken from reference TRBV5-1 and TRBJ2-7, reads KAGVTQTPRYLIKTRGQQVTLSCSPISGHRSVSWYQQTPGQGLQFLFEYFSETQRNKGNFPGRFSGRQFSNSRSEMNVSTLELGDSALYLCASSSGTGEDEQYFGPGTRLTVT.

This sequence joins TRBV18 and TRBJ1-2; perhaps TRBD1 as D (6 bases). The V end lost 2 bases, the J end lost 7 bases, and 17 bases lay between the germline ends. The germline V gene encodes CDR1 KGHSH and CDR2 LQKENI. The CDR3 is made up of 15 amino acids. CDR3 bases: TGTGCCAGCTCACCAACCCAGGGGACTAAAGGTGGCTACACCTTC. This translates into CASSPTQGTKGGYTF.

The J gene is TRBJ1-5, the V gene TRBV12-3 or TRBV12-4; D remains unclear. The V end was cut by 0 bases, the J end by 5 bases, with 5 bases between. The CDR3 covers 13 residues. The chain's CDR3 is CASSLAGHQPQHF. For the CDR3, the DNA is TGTGCCAGCAGTTTAGCTGGGCATCAGCCCCAGCATTTT.

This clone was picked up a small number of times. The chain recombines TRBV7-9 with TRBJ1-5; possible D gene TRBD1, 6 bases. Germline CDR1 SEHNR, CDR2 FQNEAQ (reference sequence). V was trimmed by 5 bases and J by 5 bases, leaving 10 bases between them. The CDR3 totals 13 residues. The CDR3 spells CASSLGQYQPQHF. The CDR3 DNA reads TGTGCCAGCAGCCTAGGACAGTATCAGCCCCAGCATTTT. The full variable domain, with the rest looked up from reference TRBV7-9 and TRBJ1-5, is DTGVSQNPRHKITKRGQNVTFRCDPISEHNRLYWYRQTLGQGPEFLTYFQNEAQLEKSRLLSDRFSAERPKGSFSTLEIQRTEQGDSAMYLCASSLGQYQPQHFGDGTRLSIL.

CDR3 loop: CASSYRRDSKETQYF. CDR3 DNA sequence: TGTGCCAGCAGTTACCGCCGGGACAGTAAAGAGACCCAGTACTTC. V gene TRBV27 combines with J gene TRBJ2-5; TRBD1 agrees at 7 bases. The CDR3 extends over 15 amino acids. Germline trimming cut 4 bases from V and 3 bases from J; bases unmatched to any gene: 8. The germline gives CDR1 MNHEY, CDR2 SMNVEV (reference sequence).

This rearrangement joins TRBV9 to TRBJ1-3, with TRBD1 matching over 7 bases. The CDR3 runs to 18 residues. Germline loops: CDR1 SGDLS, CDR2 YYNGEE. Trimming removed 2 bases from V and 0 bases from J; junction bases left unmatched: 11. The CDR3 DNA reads TGTGCCAGCAGCGTCCGACAGGGCGGGGAGACCTCTGGAAACACCATATATTTT. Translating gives CASSVRQGGETSGNTIYF.

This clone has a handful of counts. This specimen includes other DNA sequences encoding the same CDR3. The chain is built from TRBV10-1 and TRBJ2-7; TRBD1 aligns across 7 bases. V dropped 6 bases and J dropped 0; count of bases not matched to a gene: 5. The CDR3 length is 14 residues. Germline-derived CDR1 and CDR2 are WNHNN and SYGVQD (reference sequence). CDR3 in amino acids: CASRRDSSSYEQYF. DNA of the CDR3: TGCGCCAGCAGGAGGGACAGCAGCTCCTACGAGCAGTACTTC.

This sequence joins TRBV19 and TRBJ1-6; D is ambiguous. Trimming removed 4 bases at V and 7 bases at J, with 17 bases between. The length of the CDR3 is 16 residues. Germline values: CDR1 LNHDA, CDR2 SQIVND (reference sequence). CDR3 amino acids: CASSTRVGGWNSPLHF. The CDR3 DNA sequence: TGTGCCAGTAGTACCCGAGTCGGCGGTTGGAATTCACCCCTCCACTTT.

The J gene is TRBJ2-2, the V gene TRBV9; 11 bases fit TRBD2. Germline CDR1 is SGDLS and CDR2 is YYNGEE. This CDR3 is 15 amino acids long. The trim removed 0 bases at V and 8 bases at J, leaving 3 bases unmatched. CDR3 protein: CASSVGRLAGGELFF. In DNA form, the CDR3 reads TGTGCCAGCAGCGTAGGCCGACTAGCGGGGGGGGAGCTGTTTTTT.

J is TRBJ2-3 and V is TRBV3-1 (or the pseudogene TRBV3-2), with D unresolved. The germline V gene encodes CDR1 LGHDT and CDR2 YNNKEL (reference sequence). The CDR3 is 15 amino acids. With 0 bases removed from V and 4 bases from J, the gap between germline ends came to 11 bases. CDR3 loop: CASSQDVAFPDTQYF. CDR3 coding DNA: TGTGCCAGCAGCCAAGATGTAGCATTCCCAGATACGCAGTATTTT.